This T cell receptor beta chain was identified during a study of shared clonotypes between healthy human individuals. The CDR3 contains 15 residues. Per germline, CDR1 LGHNA and CDR2 YNFKEQ. With V trimmed by 2 bases and J by 1 base, 4 bases remained unmatched. Every subset's genomic DNA went evenly onto several immunoSEQ plates. Repertoires were generated with immunoSEQ multiplex PCR, while TCRdb's copy carries only in-frame clones and drops some. The sample carries under 1,900,000 clones, about 98.5% recorded once. This clone was counted a single time. Sequenced sample: naive CD4+ T cells sorted from blood. Documented subset: CD45RA+ positively selected. V usage is TRBV4-2 and J usage is TRBJ1-1; 7 bases line up with TRBD1. The clonotype comes from a man under 40 in good health. The CDR3 DNA follows: TGTGCCAGCAGCCAATCGGGGACAGAGAACACTGAAGCTTTCTTT. Encoded protein: CASSQSGTENTEAFF.